This TCR beta chain was profiled in a study of regulatory T cells in long-lasting Graves disease. Overall study findings and caveats: Newly diagnosed patients shared 950 to 1,000 public clonotypes; persistent patients shared some 2,700.

The time point here: newly diagnosed GD, antithyroid drugs for less than 3 months. Scientists built the TCR library using RNA that was extracted from PBMCs. An endocrinology department located in Xi'an, China, was where the patients came from. In regard to this clonotype: The target antigen is unknown.

Germline V gene data show CDR1 as SNHLY and CDR2 as FYNNEI. V lost 5 bases and J lost 1, with 10 bases in between. This CDR3 comprises 14 residues. Sequencing libraries for TCR beta were prepared with iRepertoire HTBI primers and Arm-PCR of CDR3 regions. Using its own MiXCR run on the multiplex PCR reads, TCRdb lists one record per CDR3 protein. The table records approximately 560,000 distinct CDR3 sequences, about 16% of them present only once. The same sample was also studied in work on T cells in Graves' hyperthyroidism and ophthalmopathy. That study reports: TCR CDR3 regions were first amplified by RT-PCR with HTBI primers. Ophthalmopathy stood apart from stable hyperthyroidism in a 13 V-J model.

This specimen was peripheral blood mononuclear cells (PBMCs), taken at new diagnosis, from a patient treated with antithyroid drugs. The source is a man aged 18 to 29 with Graves disease. The chain recombines TRBV2 with TRBJ2-3; tentatively, D is TRBD2 (5 bases). CDR3 protein: CASSSGERTDTQYF. In DNA form, the CDR3 reads TGTGCCAGCAGTTCCGGGGAGCGCACAGATACGCAGTATTTT.